This T cell receptor beta chain is drawn from a study of cytomegalovirus exposure and HLA in healthy donors. Looking at the study overall: A prior study identified just under 120 million unique TCR beta sequences from about 179 million T cells.

As to this clone: No antigen is known for it.

The V gene lost 3 bases and the J gene lost 5 bases, with 16 bases spanning the gap. This CDR3 has 15 residues. The germline V gene has CDR1 SGHAT and CDR2 FQNNGV. Use of 60 Vbeta and 13 Jbeta primers characterized the PCR. In the source study's methods: It was a later analysis that counted about 80 million unique TCR beta chains, of which roughly 10 million were shared. The protocol was immunoSEQ multiplex PCR, while the TCRdb copy is restricted to in-frame clones and leaves out a portion. That table gives V, J and clone size, and the DNA gave D and trimming. Of approximately 160,000 clones in the sample, roughly 80% were seen once. Study conclusions and caveats: Owing to their indistinguishability, certain V segments, notably TRBV6-2 and TRBV6-3, were excluded. In a later analysis, HLA-associated TCR beta chains were more clonally expanded than equally common others.

The sample was PBMCs. The chain joins TRBV11-2 to TRBJ1-2; weak D call: TRBD1 (6 bases). The source of this sequence is a man aged 18 to 30 in good health and CMV-seropositive. The CDR3 loop reads CASSLTGGGRYGYTF. The DNA for the CDR3 is TGTGCCAGCAGCTTGACGGGGGGGGGCCGGTATGGCTACACCTTC.